This passage covers 22 T cell receptor beta chains from one sample sequenced in a study of neurological immune-mediated disorders (dated by TCRdb to about 2019). Library preparation employed 5' RACE. The sequencing machine was an Illumina HiSeq 2500. Starting from the raw public reads, TCRdb applied fastp trimming at Q25, assembled clones with MiXCR and retained in-frame beta chains. Duplicate CDR3 protein sequences are folded into a single record with the most common DNA and genes. This sample gives about 120,000 distinct CDR3 sequences in total; about 3.2% of them show up just once. The top ten hold 1.3% of the sample. Sequencing was carried out using PBMCs. The receptors shown here come from a woman in her thirties with multiple sclerosis.

This clonotype has only one observation. The genes are TRBV9 and TRBJ1-1, with 7 bases that match TRBD1. The CDR3 is made up of 14 amino acids. V lost 4 bases to trimming and J lost 1 base; unmatched junction nucleotides: 4. The germline V gene has CDR1 SGDLS and CDR2 YYNGEE. CDR3 sequence (DNA): TGTGCCAGCAGCAACCGACAGGGGAACACTGAAGCTTTCTTT. Encoded protein: CASSNRQGNTEAFF.

This clonotype has just a few counts. The genes are TRBV20-1 and TRBJ1-5; 7 positions match TRBD1. The junction had 5 bases not matched to a gene; V was cut back by 3 bases and J by 3 bases. Per germline, CDR1 DFQATT and CDR2 SNEGSKA (reference sequence). The CDR3 runs to 14 residues. The CDR3 region has the DNA TGCAGTGCTAGGGGGGGACAGACCAATCAGCCCCAGCATTTT. Translating it yields CSARGGQTNQPQHF.

A note on this clonotype: A much bigger clone sits one base away, suggesting this may be a read error. The chain recombines TRBV9 with TRBJ2-7; TRBD1 aligns across 10 bases. Germline CDR1 and CDR2: SGDLS and YYNGEE. The CDR3 loop spans 14 amino acids. The V and J ends lost 2 bases and 9 bases, in that order; junction bases with no gene match: 8. The CDR3 is CASSVRDRGHAQYF. For the CDR3, the DNA is TGTGCCAGCAGCGTGAGGGACAGGGGCCACGCGCAGTACTTC.

There are many counts of this clonotype. The genes are TRBV7-2 and TRBJ1-3; D not certain. Looked up from germline, CDR1 is SGHTA and CDR2 is FQGNSA. This CDR3 is built from 15 residues. V lost 4 bases, J lost 4 bases, and 14 bases lay in between. The CDR3 here is CASSWAPTGGNTIYF. In nucleotides, the CDR3 is TGTGCCAGCAGCTGGGCCCCCACCGGCGGAAACACCATATATTTT.

This clonotype was detected a few times. Just one base apart from a much larger clone, this may be a read error. Here the CDR3 reads CASTATANSPLHF. The CDR3 DNA is TGTGCCAGCACCGCGACTGCTAATTCACCCCTCCACTTT. The chain is built from TRBV2 and TRBJ1-6; no definite D call. This CDR3 spans 13 amino acids. The V and J ends lost 7 bases and 6 bases respectively, with 10 bases between them. Germline loops: CDR1 SNHLY, CDR2 FYNNEI.

In its sample, this clonotype was seen many times. The CDR3 region has the DNA TGTGCCAGCAGTTATGGCAGAAATCAGCCCCAGCATTTT. Translated: CASSYGRNQPQHF. The chain links TRBV6-2 or TRBV6-3 to TRBJ1-5; the D is unclear. This CDR3 contains 13 residues. V lost 3 bases and J lost 4, with 7 bases in between. From germline, CDR1 is MNHEY and CDR2 SVGEGT.

This clonotype was detected ten times or more. This rearrangement joins TRBV27 to TRBJ2-7; possibly TRBD1 for D (5 bases). The CDR3 covers 15 residues. CDR1 is MNHEY, CDR2 SMNVEV, per germline (reference sequence). Trimming cost V 1 base and J 3 bases, with 13 bases left between them. In DNA form, the CDR3 reads TGTGCCAGCAGTTTATACTGGGGCCCAAGCTACGAGCAGTACTTC. Translation gives CASSLYWGPSYEQYF.

This clonotype came up many times. The V gene is TRBV7-6, the J gene TRBJ2-6; 7 nucleotides agree with TRBD1. V shed 1 base and J 0 bases; nucleotides not matched to a gene: 0. CDR3 size: 16 residues. The germline CDR1 and CDR2 sequences are SGHVS and FNYEAQ. For the CDR3, the DNA is TGTGCCAGCAGCTTAGGGACAGGCTCTGGGGCCAACGTCCTGACTTTC. This gives the protein CASSLGTGSGANVLTF. The whole variable domain, filled in from reference TRBV7-6 and TRBJ2-6, reads GAGVSQSPRYKVTKRGQDVALRCDPISGHVSLYWYRQALGQGPEFLTYFNYEAQQDKSGLPNDRFSAERPEGSISTLTIQRTEQRDSAMYRCASSLGTGSGANVLTFGAGSRLTVL.

This clonotype appeared many times. The DNA of the CDR3 is TGCGCCAGCAGCTTAAGTGCCCCGACCCCACAAGAGACCCAGTACTTC. Its protein product is CASSLSAPTPQETQYF. The chain combines TRBV5-1 with TRBJ2-5, with D unresolved. Trimming shortened V by 2 bases and J by 2 bases, and 16 bases separated the two germline ends. Germline V gene data show CDR1 as SGHRS and CDR2 as YFSETQ. This CDR3 is built from 16 residues.

This clonotype was detected ten times or more. The chain is built from TRBV20-1 and TRBJ2-7, with a weak D call TRBD1 (6 bases). The CDR3 consists of 16 residues. V lost 0 bases to trimming and J lost 2 bases, with 17 bases between them. Germline CDR1 DFQATT, CDR2 SNEGSKA (reference sequence). CDR3 in amino acids: CSARDVEGEYAYEQYF. In nucleotides, the CDR3 is TGCAGTGCTAGAGATGTTGAGGGGGAGTATGCCTACGAGCAGTACTTC.

This clonotype appeared a few times. This chain links TRBV30 with TRBJ1-1; unclear D gene. Germline lookup yields CDR1 GTSNPN and CDR2 SVGIG (reference sequence). This CDR3 spans 13 amino acids. Trimming cost V 1 base and J 0 bases, with 6 bases left between them. In DNA form, the CDR3 reads TGTGCCTGGAGTGCTGTAATGAACACTGAAGCTTTCTTT. Translating it yields CAWSAVMNTEAFF.

This clonotype showed up many times. This chain uses TRBV5-8 with TRBJ1-1; D is uncertain. There are 15 residues in the CDR3. Trimming pared 2 bases from V and 1 base from J, leaving 12 bases between. Germline V CDR1 and CDR2: SGHTS, YDEGEE. The CDR3 region is CASSFVPGRNTEAFF. The DNA of the CDR3 is TGTGCCAGCAGCTTTGTTCCGGGTAGGAACACTGAAGCTTTCTTT.

Ten or more counts support this clonotype. The rearrangement links TRBV6-5 to TRBJ1-1; D might be TRBD1 (6 bases). Germline CDR1 MNHEY, CDR2 SVGAGI. V gave up 2 bases and J gave up 1 base, with 8 bases separating them. This CDR3 contains 14 residues. The CDR3 spells CASSYTTGNTEAFF. CDR3 DNA: TGTGCCAGCAGTTACACGACAGGGAACACTGAAGCTTTCTTT.

Ten or more counts support this clonotype. The chain employs TRBV7-2 and TRBJ2-7, with TRBD1 as a possible D gene (7 bases). Trimming shortened V by 5 bases and J by 3 bases, and 11 bases separated the two germline ends. The length of the CDR3 is 13 residues. The germline V gene encodes CDR1 SGHTA and CDR2 FQGNSA. CDR3 sequence: CASSGGTDYEQYF. CDR3 DNA: TGTGCCAGCAGCGGCGGGACAGACTACGAGCAGTACTTC.

This clonotype was seen ten or more times. The chain uses TRBV10-3 and TRBJ2-7, with 7 bases that match TRBD2. Germline V gives CDR1 ENHRY, CDR2 SYGVKD. This CDR3 has 14 residues. With 4 bases clipped from V and 6 bases from J, the junction kept 9 bases outside the gene matches. The CDR3 is CAISVRLAGGEQYF. CDR3 bases: TGTGCCATCAGTGTAAGACTAGCTGGTGGCGAGCAGTACTTC.

In its sample, this clonotype was seen many times. The chain joins TRBV5-1 to TRBJ1-2; D may be TRBD1 (6 bases). The CDR3 has 17 residues. V was pared by 0 bases and J by 8 bases, with 23 bases between. The germline gives CDR1 SGHRS, CDR2 YFSETQ. CDR3 coding DNA: TGCGCCAGCAGCTTGGGGACGGGGGCCCAGCCCCCCTTGGGCTACACCTTC. Protein sequence: CASSLGTGAQPPLGYTF.

This clonotype was seen ten or more times. The chain carries TRBV18 and TRBJ1-2, with a possible D match to TRBD1 (5 bases). Per germline, CDR1 KGHSH and CDR2 LQKENI. This CDR3 region has 16 residues. Trimming stripped 3 bases from V and 0 bases from J, with 14 bases between. The chain's CDR3 is CASSPIQQGPNYGYTF. For the CDR3, the DNA is TGTGCCAGCTCACCTATACAGCAGGGACCTAACTATGGCTACACCTTC.

The table lists this clonotype with many counts. V usage is TRBV20-1 and J usage is TRBJ2-5, with D possibly matching TRBD2 (6 bases). CDR1 is DFQATT and CDR2 is SNEGSKA in the germline V gene (reference sequence). The V end was cut by 6 bases, the J end by 5 bases, with 19 bases between. The CDR3 consists of 14 residues. CDR3 loop: CSAPRDSTPETQYF. Written as DNA, the CDR3 is TGCAGTGCCCCCCGGGACTCCACGCCCGAGACCCAGTACTTC.

With respect to this clonotype: A read error may be the cause here, since a much bigger clone is one base away. This chain connects TRBV29-1 to TRBJ2-5, with a weak D call TRBD1 (5 bases). The CDR3 loop spans 12 amino acids. The germline V gene encodes CDR1 SQVTM and CDR2 ANQGSEA. The CDR3 DNA follows: TGCAGCGTTGCGTGGGGCCCAGAGACCCCGTACTTC. This translates into CSVAWGPETPYF.

At least ten counts were recorded for this clonotype. The CDR3 DNA sequence: TGCGCCAGCAGCCAAGGATTGGGGAGTTCCTATGGCTACACCTTC. This gives the protein CASSQGLGSSYGYTF. J is TRBJ1-2 and V is TRBV4-3; D is unresolved. V gave up 1 base and J gave up 4 bases, with 13 bases separating them. CDR1 is LGHNA, CDR2 YSLEER, per germline. The CDR3 consists of 15 residues.

This clonotype showed up many times. V is TRBV9 and J is TRBJ2-1, with a weak D call TRBD2 (6 bases). The CDR3 covers 15 residues. Trimming took off 4 bases at V and 3 bases at J, with 14 bases between the two ends. Germline CDR1 is SGDLS and CDR2 is YYNGEE. The CDR3 spells CASSISGTDYNEQFF. In DNA, the CDR3 is TGTGCCAGCAGCATTAGCGGAACCGACTACAATGAGCAGTTCTTC.

The sample holds many counts of this clonotype. The V and J genes are TRBV18 and TRBJ2-2; TRBD2 matches at 10 bases. The germline gives CDR1 KGHSH, CDR2 LQKENI. Germline trimming cut 2 bases from V and 0 bases from J; bases unmatched to any gene: 6. This CDR3 has 18 residues. This chain's CDR3 is CASSPFPSGGPNTGELFF. CDR3 in DNA: TGTGCCAGCTCACCATTTCCTAGCGGGGGTCCGAACACCGGGGAGCTGTTTTTT.